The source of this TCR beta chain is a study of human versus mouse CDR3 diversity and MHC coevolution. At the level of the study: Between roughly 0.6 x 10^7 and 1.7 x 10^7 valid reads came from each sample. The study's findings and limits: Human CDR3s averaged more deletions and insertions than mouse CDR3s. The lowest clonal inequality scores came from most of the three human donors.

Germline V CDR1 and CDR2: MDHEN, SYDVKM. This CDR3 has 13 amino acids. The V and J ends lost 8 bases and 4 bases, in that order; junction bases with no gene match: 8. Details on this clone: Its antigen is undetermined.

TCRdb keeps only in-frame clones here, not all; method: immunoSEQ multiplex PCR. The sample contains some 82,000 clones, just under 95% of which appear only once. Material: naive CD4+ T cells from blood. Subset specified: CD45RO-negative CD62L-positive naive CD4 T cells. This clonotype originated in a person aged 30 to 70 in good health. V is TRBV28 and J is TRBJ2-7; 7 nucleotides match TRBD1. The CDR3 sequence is CASGPGQLYEQYF. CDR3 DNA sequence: TGTGCCAGCGGACCGGGACAGCTTTACGAGCAGTACTTC.